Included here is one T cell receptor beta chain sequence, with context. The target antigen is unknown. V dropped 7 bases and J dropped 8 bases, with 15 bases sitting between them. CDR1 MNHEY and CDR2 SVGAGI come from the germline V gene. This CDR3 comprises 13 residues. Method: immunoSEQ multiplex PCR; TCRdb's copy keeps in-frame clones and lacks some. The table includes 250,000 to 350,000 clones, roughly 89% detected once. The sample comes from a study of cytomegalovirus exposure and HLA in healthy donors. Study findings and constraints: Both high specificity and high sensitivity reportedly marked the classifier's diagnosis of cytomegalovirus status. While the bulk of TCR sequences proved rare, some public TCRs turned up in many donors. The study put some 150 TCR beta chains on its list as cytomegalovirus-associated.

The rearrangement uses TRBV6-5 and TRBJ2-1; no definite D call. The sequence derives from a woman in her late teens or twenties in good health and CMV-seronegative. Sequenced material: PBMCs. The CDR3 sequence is CASKNYPRHEQFF. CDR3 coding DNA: TGTGCCAGCAAAAACTACCCAAGGCATGAGCAGTTCTTC.